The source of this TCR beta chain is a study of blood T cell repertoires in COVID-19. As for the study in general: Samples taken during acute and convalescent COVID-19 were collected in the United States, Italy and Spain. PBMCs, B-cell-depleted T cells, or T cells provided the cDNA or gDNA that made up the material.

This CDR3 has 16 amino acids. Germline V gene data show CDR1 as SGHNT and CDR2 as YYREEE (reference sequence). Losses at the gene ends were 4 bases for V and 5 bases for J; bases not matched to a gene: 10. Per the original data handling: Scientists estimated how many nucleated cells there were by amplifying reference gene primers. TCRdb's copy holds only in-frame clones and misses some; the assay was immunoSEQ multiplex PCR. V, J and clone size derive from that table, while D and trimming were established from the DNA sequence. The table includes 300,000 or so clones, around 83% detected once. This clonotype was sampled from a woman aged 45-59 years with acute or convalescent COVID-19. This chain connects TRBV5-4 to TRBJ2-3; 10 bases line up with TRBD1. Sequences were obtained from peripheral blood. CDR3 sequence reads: CASSDGTGVLEDTQYF. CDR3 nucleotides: TGTGCCAGCAGCGACGGGACAGGGGTATTAGAAGATACGCAGTATTTT.